The rows below give T cell receptor beta chains drawn from one sample of a study of long-term antiretroviral therapy in people with HIV. TCRdb's table, derived via immunoSEQ multiplex PCR, lists solely in-frame clones and lacks some. The profile shows fewer than 20,000 clones, approximately 89% of them singletons. Sequencing used unsorted PBMCs, obtained 0.5 years after starting antiretroviral therapy. These receptors all come from a middle-aged man with HIV. The CDR3 runs from the conserved cysteine through the conserved F or W. A D gene is named only where the DNA matches it firmly. Part of the rows lack a size; the others show once, few, many or a class for expanded clones.

abundance | j_gene | v_gene | d_gene | CDR3nt | CDR3aa
NA | TRBJ2-1 | TRBV29-1 | NA | TGCAGCGTCAGGGAGCGCGGGGATGGTGAGCAGTTCTTC | CSVRERGDGEQFF
NA | TRBJ2-7 | TRBV28 | NA | TGTGCCAGCAGTTTAAGTCCCAGGGCCTACGAGCAGTACTTC | CASSLSPRAYEQYF
NA | TRBJ2-7 | TRBV2 | NA | TGTGCCAGCAGTGAGCTGCTCTACGAGCAGTACTTC | CASSELLYEQYF
NA | TRBJ1-1 | TRBV18 | TRBD1 | TGTGCCAGCTCCTGGGCCCCGGGCACAGGGGGATCATCTGAAGCTTTCTTT | CASSWAPGTGGSSEAFF
NA | TRBJ1-5 | TRBV28 | NA | TGTGCCAGCAGAACAAGACAGTCTTCAGGGGCCCAGCATTTT | CASRTRQSSGAQHF
few | TRBJ2-2 | TRBV18 | NA | TGTGCCAGCTCACCACCCGAGACCGGGGAGCTGTTTTTT | CASSPPETGELFF
NA | TRBJ2-7 | TRBV6-6 | TRBD1 | TGTGCCAGCAGCTCCATGGGACAGGGGGCATACGAGCAGTACTTC | CASSSMGQGAYEQYF
few | TRBJ2-3 | TRBV7-3 | NA | TGTGCCAGCAGCGACCACTTAGATACGCAGTATTTT | CASSDHLDTQYF
NA | TRBJ1-3 | TRBV4-2 | NA | TGTGCCAGCAGCCAACATGCCCTATCTACGGGGACTGGAAACACCATATATTTT | CASSQHALSTGTGNTIYF
NA | TRBJ1-2 | TRBV5-4 | TRBD1 | TGTGCCAGCAGCTTGGGGGCCAGGGGGCCGTACGGCTACACCTTC | CASSLGARGPYGYTF
NA | TRBJ2-7 | TRBV7-2 | TRBD1 | TGTGCCAGCAGCTTTGTCGGGACAGGGGGAATGTACGAGCAGTACTTC | CASSFVGTGGMYEQYF
once | TRBJ1-3 | TRBV30 | NA | TGTGCCTGGGGTACAGGGTCTGTAAACACCATATATTTT | CAWGTGSVNTIYF
NA | TRBJ2-7 | TRBV18 | TRBD1 | TGTGCCAGCTCCTACGGACAGGACCGATACGAGCAGTACTTC | CASSYGQDRYEQYF
NA | TRBJ2-3 | TRBV19 | TRBD1 | TGTGCCAGTAGTATACCCGGACAGGCCAGAGGAGATACGCAGTATTTT | CASSIPGQARGDTQYF
NA | TRBJ2-7 | TRBV6-1 | TRBD1 | TGTGCCAGCAGTGGGGGACAGGGGGTTCCCCACTACGAGCAGTACTTC | CASSGGQGVPHYEQYF
NA | TRBJ2-2 | TRBV6-1 | NA | TGTGCCAGCAGCCCAGGGTCAAACACCGGGGAGCTGTTTTTT | CASSPGSNTGELFF
NA | TRBJ2-4 | TRBV6-6 | NA | TGTGCCAGCAGTACACCGACAGGGGAGGGCAAAAACATTCAGTACTTC | CASSTPTGEGKNIQYF
NA | TRBJ1-2 | TRBV4-1 | NA | TGCGCCAGCAGCCAAGATAACCCAACATCGATCTATGGCTACACCTTC | CASSQDNPTSIYGYTF
NA | TRBJ1-2 | TRBV4-2 | NA | TGTGCCAGCAGCCAATCCACGGGGCAATATGGCTACACCTTC | CASSQSTGQYGYTF
NA | TRBJ2-7 | TRBV23-1 | NA | TGCGCCAGCAGTCAATCTAGCAGGCGGAATCACTCCTACGAGCAGTACTTC | CASSQSSRRNHSYEQYF
NA | TRBJ2-7 | TRBV7-2 | NA | TGTGCCAGCACTGGCAGGGACTACGAGCAGTACTTC | CASTGRDYEQYF
once | TRBJ2-7 | TRBV7-6 | NA | TGTGCCAGCAGCTTACGGGAAGCAGGGTACGAGCAGTACTTC | CASSLREAGYEQYF
NA | TRBJ2-7 | TRBV2 | NA | TGTGCCAGCACAACGGTGCGGTCGAGCTCCTACGAGCAGTACTTC | CASTTVRSSSYEQYF
NA | TRBJ2-1 | TRBV28 | NA | TGTGCCAGCAGTTTGGGAGAGCAGTTCTTC | CASSLGEQFF
NA | TRBJ2-7 | TRBV7-9 | NA | TGTGCCAGCAGCTTAGCGACGGAAGAGCAGTACTTC | CASSLATEEQYF
NA | TRBJ2-2 | TRBV6-4 | TRBD2 | TGTGCCAGCAGCAGGTCTAGCGGAACGAACACCGGGGAGCTGTTTTTT | CASSRSSGTNTGELFF
NA | TRBJ2-1 | TRBV5-6 | NA | TGTGCCAGCAGAATAAACAATGAGCAGTTCTTC | CASRINNEQFF
NA | TRBJ1-4 | TRBV5-1 | NA | TGCGCCAGCAGTTTTGACAGACTTGAAAAACTGTTTTTT | CASSFDRLEKLFF
NA | TRBJ2-6 | TRBV6-5 | NA | TGTGCCACGCGCTCTGGGGCCAACGTCCTGACTTTC | CATRSGANVLTF